This T cell receptor beta chain was captured by sequencing in a study of shared clonotypes between healthy human individuals. TCRdb keeps only in-frame clones here, not all; method: immunoSEQ multiplex PCR. The sample holds 780,000 or so clones; around 70% are singletons and the top ten take approximately 1.8%. This CDR3 is 14 amino acids long. The germline V gene has CDR1 LNHDA and CDR2 SQIVND (reference sequence). The V and J ends lost 6 bases and 2 bases respectively, with 14 bases between them. Sequencing was carried out using memory CD4+ T cells sorted from blood. The subset: CD45RA-negative fraction. This clonotype originated in a woman aged 25 to 39 in good health. The V gene is TRBV19, the J gene TRBJ2-7, with no clear D. CDR3 residues: CASSLRWDTYEQYF. The DNA for the CDR3 is TGTGCCAGTAGCCTCCGGTGGGATACCTACGAGCAGTACTTC.